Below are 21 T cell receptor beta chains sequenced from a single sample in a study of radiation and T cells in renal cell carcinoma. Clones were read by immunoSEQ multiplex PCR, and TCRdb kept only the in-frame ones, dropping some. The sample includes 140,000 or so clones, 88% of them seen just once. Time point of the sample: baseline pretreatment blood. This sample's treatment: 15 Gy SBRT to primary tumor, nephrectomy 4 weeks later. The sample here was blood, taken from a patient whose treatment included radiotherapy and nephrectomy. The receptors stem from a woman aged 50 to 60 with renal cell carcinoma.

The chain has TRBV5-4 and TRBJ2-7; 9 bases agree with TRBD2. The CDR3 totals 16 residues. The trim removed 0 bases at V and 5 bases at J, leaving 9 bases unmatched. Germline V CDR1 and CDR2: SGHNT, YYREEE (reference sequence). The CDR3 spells CASSLGSRGGGNEQYF. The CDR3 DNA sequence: TGTGCCAGCAGCTTGGGGTCCCGCGGGGGGGGAAACGAGCAGTACTTC.

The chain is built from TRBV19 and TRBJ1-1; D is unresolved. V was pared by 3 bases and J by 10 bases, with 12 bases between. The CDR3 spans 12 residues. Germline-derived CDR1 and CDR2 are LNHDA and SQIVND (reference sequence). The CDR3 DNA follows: TGTGCCAGTAGTATTGAGGGCAGACGAGCTTTCTTT. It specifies CASSIEGRRAFF.

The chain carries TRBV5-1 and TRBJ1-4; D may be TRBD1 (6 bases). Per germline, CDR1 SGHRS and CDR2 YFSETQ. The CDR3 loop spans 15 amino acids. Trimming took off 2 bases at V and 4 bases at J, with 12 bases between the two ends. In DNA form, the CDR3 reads TGCGCCAGCAGCTTTGCAGGGGAGAGTAATGAAAAACTGTTTTTT. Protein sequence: CASSFAGESNEKLFF.

Here the CDR3 reads CAWSVDQGNQETQYF. CDR3 DNA sequence: TGTGCCTGGAGTGTAGATCAGGGGAACCAAGAGACCCAGTACTTC. The chain has TRBV30 and TRBJ2-5; a weak D match, TRBD1 (6 bases). CDR3 length equals 15 residues. Between the trimmed V and J ends, which lost 0 bases and 0 bases, there was a span of 11 bases. Germline CDR1 reads GTSNPN; CDR2 reads SVGIG (reference sequence).

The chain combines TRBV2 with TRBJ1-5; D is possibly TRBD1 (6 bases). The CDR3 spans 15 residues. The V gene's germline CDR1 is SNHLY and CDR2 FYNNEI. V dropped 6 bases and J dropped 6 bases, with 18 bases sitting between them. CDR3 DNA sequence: TGTGCCAGCAGCGGGGCCCCAGGGGTGGGTCAGCCCCAGCATTTT. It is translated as CASSGAPGVGQPQHF.

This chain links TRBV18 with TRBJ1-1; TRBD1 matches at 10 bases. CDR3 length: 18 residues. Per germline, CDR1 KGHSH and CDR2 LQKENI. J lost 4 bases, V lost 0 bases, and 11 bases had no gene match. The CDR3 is CASSPPGTGERLVTEAFF. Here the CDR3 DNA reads TGTGCCAGCTCACCACCTGGGACAGGGGAGAGGTTGGTCACTGAAGCTTTCTTT.

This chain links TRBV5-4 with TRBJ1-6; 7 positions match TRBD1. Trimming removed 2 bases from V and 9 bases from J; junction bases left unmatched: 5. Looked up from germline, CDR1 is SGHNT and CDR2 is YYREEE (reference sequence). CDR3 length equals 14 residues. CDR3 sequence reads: CASSFGTVTSPLHF. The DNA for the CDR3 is TGTGCCAGCAGCTTTGGGACAGTAACTTCACCCCTCCACTTT.

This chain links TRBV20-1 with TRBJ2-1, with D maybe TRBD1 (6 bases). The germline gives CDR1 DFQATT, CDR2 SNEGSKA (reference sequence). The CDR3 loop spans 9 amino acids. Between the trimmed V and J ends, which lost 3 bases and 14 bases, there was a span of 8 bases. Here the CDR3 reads CSARAGEFF. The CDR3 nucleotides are TGCAGTGCTAGGGCAGGGGAGTTCTTC.

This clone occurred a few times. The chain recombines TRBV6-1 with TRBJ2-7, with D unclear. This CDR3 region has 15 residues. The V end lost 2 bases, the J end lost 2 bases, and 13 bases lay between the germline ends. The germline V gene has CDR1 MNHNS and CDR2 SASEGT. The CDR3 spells CASSEQMKGPYEQYF. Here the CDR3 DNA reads TGTGCCAGCAGTGAACAGATGAAGGGCCCCTACGAGCAGTACTTC.

CDR3 residues: CAWSLGTYNEQFF. The CDR3 DNA reads TGTGCCTGGAGTCTAGGGACTTACAATGAGCAGTTCTTC. The chain carries TRBV30 and TRBJ2-1, with a possible D match to TRBD2 (6 bases). Germline assignment: CDR1 GTSNPN and CDR2 SVGIG (reference sequence). The V end lost 2 bases, the J end lost 4 bases, and 9 bases lay between the germline ends. CDR3 size: 13 residues.

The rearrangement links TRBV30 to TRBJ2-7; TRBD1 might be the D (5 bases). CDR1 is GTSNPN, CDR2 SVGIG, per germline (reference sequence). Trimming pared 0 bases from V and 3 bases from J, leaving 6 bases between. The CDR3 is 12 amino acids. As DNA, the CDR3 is TGTGCCTGGAGTGTAGGGGTCTACGAGCAGTACTTC. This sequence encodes CAWSVGVYEQYF. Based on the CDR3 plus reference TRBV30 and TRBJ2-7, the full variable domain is SQTIHQWPATLVQPVGSPLSLECTVEGTSNPNLYWYRQAAGRGLQLLFYSVGIGQISSEVPQNLSASRPQDRQFILSSKKLLLSDSGFYLCAWSVGVYEQYFGPGTRLTVT.

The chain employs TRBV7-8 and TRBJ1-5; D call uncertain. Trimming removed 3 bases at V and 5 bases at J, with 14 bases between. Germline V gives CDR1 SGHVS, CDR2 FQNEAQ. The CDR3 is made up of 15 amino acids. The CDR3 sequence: CASSLERDEDQPQHF. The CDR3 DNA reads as TGTGCCAGCAGCTTGGAAAGGGATGAGGATCAGCCCCAGCATTTT.

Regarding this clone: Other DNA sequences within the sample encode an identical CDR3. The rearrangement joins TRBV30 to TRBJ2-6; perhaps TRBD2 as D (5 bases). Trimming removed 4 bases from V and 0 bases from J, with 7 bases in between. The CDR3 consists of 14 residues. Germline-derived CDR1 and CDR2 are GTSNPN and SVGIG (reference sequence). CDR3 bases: TGTGCCTGGAACGAGGGCTCTGGGGCCAACGTCCTGACTTTC. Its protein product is CAWNEGSGANVLTF.

CDR3 protein: CASSFPLGELFF. CDR3 in DNA: TGTGCCAGCAGCTTCCCACTGGGGGAGCTGTTTTTT. V usage is TRBV7-3 and J usage is TRBJ2-2; D remains unclear. This CDR3 region has 12 residues. From germline, CDR1 is SGHTA and CDR2 FQGTGA. The V end was cut by 3 bases, the J end by 8 bases, with 7 bases between. The full variable domain, completed using reference TRBV7-3 and TRBJ2-2, is GAGVSQTPSNKVTEKGKYVELRCDPISGHTALYWYRQSLGQGPEFLIYFQGTGAADDSGLPNDRFFAVRPEGSVSTLKIQRTERGDSAVYLCASSFPLGELFFGEGSRLTVL.

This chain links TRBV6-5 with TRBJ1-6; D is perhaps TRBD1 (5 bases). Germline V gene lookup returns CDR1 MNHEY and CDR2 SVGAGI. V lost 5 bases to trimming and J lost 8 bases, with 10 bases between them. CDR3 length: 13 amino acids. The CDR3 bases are TGTGCCAGCAGTCAGGGAAGAGATTCACCCCTCCACTTT. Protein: CASSQGRDSPLHF.

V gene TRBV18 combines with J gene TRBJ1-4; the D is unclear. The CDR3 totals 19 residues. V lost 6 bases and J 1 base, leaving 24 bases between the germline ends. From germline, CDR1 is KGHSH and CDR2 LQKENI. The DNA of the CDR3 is TGTGCCAGCTCCCCCAGAACTCCTCCCATGACACGAACTAATGAAAAACTGTTTTTT. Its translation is CASSPRTPPMTRTNEKLFF.

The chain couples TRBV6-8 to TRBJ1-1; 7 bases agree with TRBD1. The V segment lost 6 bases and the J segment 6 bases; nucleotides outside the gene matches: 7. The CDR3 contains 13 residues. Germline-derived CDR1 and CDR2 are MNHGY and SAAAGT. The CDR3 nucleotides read TGTGCCAGCAGGCAGACAGGGAAAGCTGAAGCTTTCTTT. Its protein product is CASRQTGKAEAFF.

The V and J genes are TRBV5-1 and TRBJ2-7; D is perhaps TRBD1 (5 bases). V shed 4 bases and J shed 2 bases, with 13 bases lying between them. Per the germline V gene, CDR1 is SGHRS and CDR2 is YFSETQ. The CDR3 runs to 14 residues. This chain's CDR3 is CASSPPTDTYEQYF. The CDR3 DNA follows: TGCGCCAGCAGCCCGCCGACAGATACCTACGAGCAGTACTTC.

CDR3 residues: CASSTDRDSPGYTF. Here the CDR3 DNA reads TGTGCCAGTAGTACTGACAGGGACTCCCCTGGCTACACCTTC. The chain carries TRBV19 and TRBJ1-2, with 7 bases matching TRBD1. The CDR3 totals 14 residues. Germline CDR1 reads LNHDA; CDR2 reads SQIVND (reference sequence). J was trimmed by 7 bases and V by 4 bases; bases with no gene match: 9. Combining the CDR3 with reference TRBV19 and TRBJ1-2 gives the whole variable domain DGGITQSPKYLFRKEGQNVTLSCEQNLNHDAMYWYRQDPGQGLRLIYYSQIVNDFQKGDIAEGYSVSREKKESFPLTVTSAQKNPTAFYLCASSTDRDSPGYTFGSGTRLTVV.

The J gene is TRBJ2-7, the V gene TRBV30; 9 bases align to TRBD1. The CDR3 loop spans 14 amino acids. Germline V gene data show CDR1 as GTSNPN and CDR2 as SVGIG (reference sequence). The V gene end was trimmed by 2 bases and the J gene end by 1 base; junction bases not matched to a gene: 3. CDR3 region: CAWSTGTGSYEQYF. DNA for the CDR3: TGTGCCTGGAGTACCGGGACAGGGTCCTACGAGCAGTACTTC.

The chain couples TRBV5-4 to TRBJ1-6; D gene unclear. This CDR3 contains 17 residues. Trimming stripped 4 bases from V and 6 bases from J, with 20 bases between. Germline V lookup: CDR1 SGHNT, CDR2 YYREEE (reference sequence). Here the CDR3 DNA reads TGTGCCAGCAGCCCCATTCCCACGGCCGCCAGTAATTCACCCCTCCACTTT. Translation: CASSPIPTAASNSPLHF.